Each of the 10 T cell receptor beta chains below was sequenced from the same sample in a study of radiation and T cells in renal cell carcinoma. Sequencing used immunoSEQ multiplex PCR; TCRdb keeps in-frame clones, though not all of them. This table has 100,000 to 150,000 clones, about four fifths appearing once. Time point indicated: baseline pretreatment blood. Treatment defined: 15 Gy SBRT to primary tumor, nephrectomy 4 weeks later. The sequenced sample was blood, obtained from a patient whose treatment included radiotherapy and nephrectomy. The receptors were sampled from a woman aged 55-75 years with renal cell carcinoma.

The DNA for the CDR3 is TGTGCCAGCAGTGAGACTGAAACCACCTACGAGCAGTACTTC. Translation: CASSETETTYEQYF. This chain uses TRBV2 with TRBJ2-7; D not resolved. The CDR3 has 14 residues. V lost 3 bases and J lost 2, with 11 bases in between. Germline loops: CDR1 SNHLY, CDR2 FYNNEI.

V and J are TRBV4-3 and TRBJ1-1; 9 bases are a match to TRBD1. The CDR3 covers 17 residues. After removal of 3 bases from V and 5 bases from J, the junction contained 13 bases not matched to a gene. Germline CDR1 LGHNA, CDR2 YSLEER. CDR3 loop: CASSHATLQGAWTEAFF. The CDR3 DNA follows: TGCGCCAGCAGCCACGCAACCTTACAGGGGGCCTGGACTGAAGCTTTCTTT.

V is TRBV19 and J is TRBJ2-5; D perhaps matches TRBD1 (7 bases). The V gene's germline CDR1 is LNHDA and CDR2 SQIVND (reference sequence). V shed 8 bases and J shed 2 bases, with 12 bases lying between them. The length of the CDR3 is 13 residues. CDR3 sequence reads: CASRGTAQETQYF. The CDR3 DNA reads as TGTGCCAGTCGGGGGACAGCACAAGAGACCCAGTACTTC.

As DNA, the CDR3 is TGTGCCAGCACTTTTGGTTCCCAACAGGGGGGTGAAGCTTTCTTT. It encodes CASTFGSQQGGEAFF. V usage is TRBV28 and J usage is TRBJ1-1; 8 bases agree with TRBD1. The CDR3 extends over 15 amino acids. The ends lost 7 bases at V and 7 bases at J; junction bases unmatched: 14. Germline V gives CDR1 MDHEN, CDR2 SYDVKM.

This clone was counted only a few times. CDR3: CASSSLTEARYGYTF. The CDR3 DNA reads as TGTGCCAGCAGCTCCCTAACGGAGGCTCGCTATGGCTACACCTTC. This chain uses TRBV7-2 with TRBJ1-2, with no clear D. Trimming pared 4 bases from V and 4 bases from J, leaving 16 bases between. The CDR3 is 15 residues long. The germline V gene has CDR1 SGHTA and CDR2 FQGNSA.

The chain employs TRBV4-1 and TRBJ2-7, with 10 bases identical to TRBD2. The CDR3 is 14 amino acids. With 2 bases clipped from V and 6 bases from J, the junction kept 4 bases outside the gene matches. CDR1 and CDR2 from the germline V gene are MGHRA and YSYEKL. DNA for the CDR3: TGCGCCAGCAGCCAATCGAGCGGGGGGGCCGAGCAGTACTTC. The encoded protein is CASSQSSGGAEQYF.

The chain is built from TRBV19 and TRBJ1-5; no clear D gene. The CDR3 runs to 12 residues. Trimming left V 1 base short and J 7 bases short, with 5 bases between. CDR1 and CDR2 (germline): LNHDA, SQIVND (reference sequence). CDR3 sequence (DNA): TGTGCCAGTAGTATAGGTTGGCAGCCCCAGCATTTT. The encoded protein is CASSIGWQPQHF.

The chain combines TRBV2 with TRBJ1-2; 7 bases match TRBD1. V dropped 0 bases and J dropped 7; count of bases not matched to a gene: 8. Germline-derived CDR1 and CDR2 are SNHLY and FYNNEI. The CDR3 runs 15 residues. CDR3 nucleotides: TGTGCCAGCAGTGAAGCGCTTCGACAGGGTGCTGGCTACACCTTC. Protein product: CASSEALRQGAGYTF.

The V gene is TRBV30, the J gene TRBJ1-5; D gene ambiguous. The CDR3 length is 13 residues. Germline values: CDR1 GTSNPN, CDR2 SVGIG (reference sequence). V gave up 3 bases and J gave up 5 bases, with 11 bases separating them. The CDR3 region has the DNA TGTGCCTGGAGCTGGGAACTCGATCAGCCCCAGCATTTT. Translated, it gives CAWSWELDQPQHF.

The gene calls are TRBV5-4 and TRBJ1-1; a possible D gene is TRBD1 (6 bases). Germline loops: CDR1 SGHNT, CDR2 YYREEE (reference sequence). This CDR3 contains 14 residues. V lost 4 bases and J lost 4, with 14 bases in between. The CDR3 spells CASSGAGARTEAFF. In DNA, the CDR3 is TGTGCCAGCAGCGGCGCGGGGGCGCGCACTGAAGCTTTCTTT.